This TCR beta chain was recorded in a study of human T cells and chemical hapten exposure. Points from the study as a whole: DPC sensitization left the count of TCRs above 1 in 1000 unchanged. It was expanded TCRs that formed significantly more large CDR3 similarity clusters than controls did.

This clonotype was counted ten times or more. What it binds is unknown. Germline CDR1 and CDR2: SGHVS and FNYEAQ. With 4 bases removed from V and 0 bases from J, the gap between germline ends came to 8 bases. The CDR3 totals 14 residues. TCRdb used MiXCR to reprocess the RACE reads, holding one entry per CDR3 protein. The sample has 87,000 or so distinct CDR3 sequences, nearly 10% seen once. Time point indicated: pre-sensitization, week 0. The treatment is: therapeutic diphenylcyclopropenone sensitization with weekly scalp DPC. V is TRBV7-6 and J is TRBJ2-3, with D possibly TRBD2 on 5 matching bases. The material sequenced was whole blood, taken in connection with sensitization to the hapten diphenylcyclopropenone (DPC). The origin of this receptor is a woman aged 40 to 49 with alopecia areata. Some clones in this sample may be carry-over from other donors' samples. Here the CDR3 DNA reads TGTGCCAGCAGCTGGAGGATCAGCACAGATACGCAGTATTTT. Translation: CASSWRISTDTQYF.